These T cell receptor beta chains were read from a single sample in a study of T-cell reconstitution after alpha-beta-depleted transplantation in children. TCRdb redid the calling of the PCR reads with MiXCR, one entry per CDR3 protein. The table lists around 270,000 distinct CDR3 sequences, around 10% of them singletons. The starting material was PBMCs, obtained before TCRalphabeta/CD19-depleted stem cell transplant. The receptors were sampled from a boy less than two years old with acute myeloid leukemia, due to receive a stem cell transplant. Each CDR3 is given with its conserved first and last residue. Each record gives: V gene, clone size, J gene, D gene, CDR3 protein, CDR3 DNA. D genes are given only for firm matches. Clone size is given for some rows only: seen once, a few or many times, or a class if the clone is expanded.

v_gene: TRBV19; abundance: NA; j_gene: TRBJ2-1; d_gene: TRBD2; CDR3aa: CASSIKAGGLLYNEQFF; CDR3nt: TGTGCCAGTAGTATAAAAGCGGGGGGGCTCCTCTACAATGAGCAGTTCTTC
v_gene: TRBV5-1; abundance: few; j_gene: TRBJ1-2; d_gene: NA; CDR3aa: CASSLEYNYGYTF; CDR3nt: TGCGCCAGCAGCTTGGAATACAACTATGGCTACACCTTC
v_gene: TRBV2; abundance: few; j_gene: TRBJ2-3; d_gene: NA; CDR3aa: CASPPRNTDTQYF; CDR3nt: TGTGCCAGCCCCCCCAGGAACACAGATACGCAGTATTTT
v_gene: TRBV13; abundance: many; j_gene: TRBJ1-1; d_gene: TRBD1; CDR3aa: CASSPTGEIGTEAFF; CDR3nt: TGTGCCAGCAGTCCAACAGGGGAGATAGGCACTGAAGCTTTCTTT
v_gene: TRBV28; abundance: many; j_gene: TRBJ2-5; d_gene: TRBD2; CDR3aa: CASRSSGETQYF; CDR3nt: TGTGCCAGCAGGTCTAGCGGGGAGACCCAGTACTTC
v_gene: TRBV27; abundance: NA; j_gene: TRBJ2-7; d_gene: NA; CDR3aa: CASSLGGAPHEQYF; CDR3nt: TGTGCCAGCAGTTTAGGGGGGGCGCCCCACGAGCAGTACTTC
v_gene: TRBV21-1; abundance: many; j_gene: TRBJ2-1; d_gene: NA; CDR3aa: CASSKNAGVGYNEQFF; CDR3nt: TGTGCCAGCAGCAAAAACGCGGGAGTCGGTTACAATGAGCAGTTCTTC
v_gene: TRBV19; abundance: NA; j_gene: TRBJ2-7; d_gene: NA; CDR3aa: CASSIFGIVDEQYF; CDR3nt: TGTGCCAGTAGTATTTTTGGGATTGTGGACGAGCAGTACTTC
v_gene: TRBV4-3; abundance: many; j_gene: TRBJ1-2; d_gene: NA; CDR3aa: CASSQREIWGSAYGYTF; CDR3nt: TGCGCCAGCAGCCAGAGGGAGATTTGGGGGTCCGCTTATGGCTACACCTTC
v_gene: TRBV4-2; abundance: NA; j_gene: TRBJ1-2; d_gene: NA; CDR3aa: CASSPGLLCWGYTF; CDR3nt: TGTGCCAGCAGCCCCGGGCTCCTCTGTTGGGGCTACACCTTC
v_gene: TRBV28; abundance: many; j_gene: TRBJ2-1; d_gene: TRBD2; CDR3aa: CASRRLAASYNEQFF; CDR3nt: TGTGCCAGCAGGCGACTAGCGGCCTCCTACAATGAGCAGTTCTTC
v_gene: TRBV20-1; abundance: NA; j_gene: TRBJ2-1; d_gene: TRBD2; CDR3aa: CSAPTSGLYNEQFF; CDR3nt: TGCAGTGCGCCTACTAGCGGCCTCTACAATGAGCAGTTCTTC
v_gene: TRBV13; abundance: few; j_gene: TRBJ2-7; d_gene: NA; CDR3aa: CASSMGRTYEQYF; CDR3nt: TGTGCCAGCAGCATGGGACGGACCTACGAGCAGTACTTC
v_gene: TRBV29-1; abundance: many; j_gene: TRBJ2-4; d_gene: NA; CDR3aa: CSVEDARYKGKNIQYF; CDR3nt: TGCAGCGTTGAAGATGCCAGGTACAAAGGCAAAAACATTCAGTACTTC
v_gene: TRBV10-3; abundance: many; j_gene: TRBJ2-7; d_gene: NA; CDR3aa: CAISVAETYEQYF; CDR3nt: TGTGCCATCAGTGTTGCAGAAACCTACGAGCAGTACTTC
v_gene: TRBV24-1; abundance: many; j_gene: TRBJ2-3; d_gene: NA; CDR3aa: CATSDRGLRTDTQYF; CDR3nt: TGTGCCACCAGTGACCGGGGACTCCGCACAGATACGCAGTATTTT
v_gene: TRBV7-3; abundance: many; j_gene: TRBJ2-3; d_gene: NA; CDR3aa: CASSPMMGRTDTQYF; CDR3nt: TGTGCCAGCAGCCCAATGATGGGTCGCACAGATACGCAGTATTTT
v_gene: TRBV7-3; abundance: many; j_gene: TRBJ2-1; d_gene: NA; CDR3aa: CASSLTPADIGEQFF; CDR3nt: TGTGCCAGCAGCTTAACGCCCGCGGACATTGGTGAGCAGTTCTTC
v_gene: TRBV3-1; abundance: many; j_gene: TRBJ2-3; d_gene: TRBD2; CDR3aa: CASSPTSASLVDTQYF; CDR3nt: TGTGCCAGCAGCCCGACTAGCGCCAGTTTAGTAGATACGCAGTATTTT
v_gene: TRBV29-1; abundance: NA; j_gene: TRBJ2-3; d_gene: NA; CDR3aa: CSSRPGANTDTQYF; CDR3nt: TGCAGCAGCAGACCGGGGGCGAACACAGATACGCAGTATTTT
v_gene: TRBV12-3/TRBV12-4; abundance: many; j_gene: TRBJ1-3; d_gene: NA; CDR3aa: CASSSGFNTIYF; CDR3nt: TGTGCCAGCAGTTCGGGTTTTAACACCATATATTTT
v_gene: TRBV10-3; abundance: many; j_gene: TRBJ1-2; d_gene: TRBD1; CDR3aa: CAISDGQGSDGYTF; CDR3nt: TGTGCCATCAGTGACGGACAGGGAAGCGATGGCTACACCTTC
v_gene: TRBV28; abundance: NA; j_gene: TRBJ1-2; d_gene: NA; CDR3aa: CASSLGQGIRVNYGYTF; CDR3nt: TGTGCCAGCAGTTTGGGGCAGGGAATTAGGGTAAACTATGGCTACACCTTC
v_gene: TRBV28; abundance: many; j_gene: TRBJ1-2; d_gene: NA; CDR3aa: CASSLSLYGYTF; CDR3nt: TGTGCCAGCAGTTTGAGTCTCTATGGCTACACCTTC
v_gene: TRBV5-5; abundance: many; j_gene: TRBJ1-4; d_gene: NA; CDR3aa: CASSPVREEKLFF; CDR3nt: TGTGCCAGCAGTCCCGTACGGGAAGAAAAACTGTTTTTT
v_gene: TRBV7-7; abundance: NA; j_gene: TRBJ2-2; d_gene: NA; CDR3aa: CASSNSAHTGELFF; CDR3nt: TGTGCCAGCAGCAATAGCGCACACACCGGGGAGCTGTTTTTT
v_gene: TRBV5-1; abundance: many; j_gene: TRBJ2-7; d_gene: TRBD2; CDR3aa: CASMDPGTSVYEQYF; CDR3nt: TGCGCCAGCATGGACCCCGGGACTAGCGTTTACGAGCAGTACTTC
v_gene: TRBV2; abundance: many; j_gene: TRBJ2-7; d_gene: NA; CDR3aa: CASRTSTFYEQYF; CDR3nt: TGTGCCAGCCGGACAAGTACCTTTTACGAGCAGTACTTC
v_gene: TRBV10-3; abundance: NA; j_gene: TRBJ1-4; d_gene: NA; CDR3aa: CAISEANPNEKLFF; CDR3nt: TGTGCCATCAGTGAGGCAAACCCTAATGAAAAACTGTTTTTT
v_gene: TRBV29-1; abundance: few; j_gene: TRBJ1-1; d_gene: NA; CDR3aa: CSVGIGIMNTEAFF; CDR3nt: TGCAGCGTTGGGATAGGGATTATGAACACTGAAGCTTTCTTT
v_gene: TRBV18; abundance: NA; j_gene: TRBJ2-3; d_gene: NA; CDR3aa: CASSPRSGGADTQYF; CDR3nt: TGTGCCAGCTCACCACGATCCGGAGGGGCAGATACGCAGTATTTT
v_gene: TRBV20-1; abundance: few; j_gene: TRBJ1-6; d_gene: TRBD1; CDR3aa: CSASRGTGNSPLHF; CDR3nt: TGCAGTGCTAGTCGCGGGACAGGGAATTCACCCCTCCACTTT